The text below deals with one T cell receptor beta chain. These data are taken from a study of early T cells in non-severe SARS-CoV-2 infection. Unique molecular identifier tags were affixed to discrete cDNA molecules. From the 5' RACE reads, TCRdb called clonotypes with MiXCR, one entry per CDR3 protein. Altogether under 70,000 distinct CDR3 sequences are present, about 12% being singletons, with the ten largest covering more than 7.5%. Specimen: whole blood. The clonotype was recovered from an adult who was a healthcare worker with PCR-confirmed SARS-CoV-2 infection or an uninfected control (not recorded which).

CDR3 nucleotides: TGTGCCAGCAGCTTGGCCCTTACAGGGGTCCAACCTGGCTACACCTTC. This gives the protein CASSLALTGVQPGYTF. This chain joins TRBV7-2 and TRBJ1-2; 7 bases match TRBD1. The CDR3 contains 16 residues. Germline CDR1 is SGHTA and CDR2 is FQGNSA. The trim removed 3 bases at V and 7 bases at J, leaving 14 bases unmatched.